This paragraph reports one TCR beta chain. The data were taken from a study of OX40 agonist ivuxolimab in advanced cancers. Study at large: Prior anti-PD-1, anti-PD-L1 or anti-CTLA-4 therapy did not bar entry, and around 39% had some.

V was clipped by 6 bases and J by 4 bases; unmatched bases: 17. The CDR3 sequence is 19 residues long. The repertoire was sequenced with immunoSEQ multiplex PCR; TCRdb's copy has only in-frame clones and lacks some. The profile shows about 83,000 clones, roughly four fifths of them singletons. The sequenced sample was CD4+ or CD8+ T cells sorted from blood, obtained in a trial of the OX40 agonist ivuxolimab. This clonotype originated in an adult with an advanced solid tumor such as melanoma, head and neck, liver or kidney cancer. The chain carries TRBV23-1 and TRBJ2-4; 11 bases fit TRBD1. TRBV23-1 is placed among ORFs of uncertain function. The chain's CDR3 is CASSRSRTGGEKGKNIQYF. The CDR3 region has the DNA TGCGCCAGCAGCCGGTCTCGGACAGGGGGCGAAAAAGGAAAAAACATTCAGTACTTC.